Listed below are T cell receptor beta chains from one sample, sequenced in a study of T-cell memory formation after mild COVID-19. From the 5' RACE reads, TCRdb called clonotypes with MiXCR, one entry per CDR3 protein. The top ten clones hold around 13% of a sample with fewer than 450,000 distinct CDR3 sequences, under 25% of them seen once. The sequenced sample consisted of PBMCs or a T cell subset sorted from them (not recorded which). Receptors were obtained from an adult woman who had mild COVID-19 (a few samples of this study predate the infection). Cell type and time point are not known. Each CDR3 is given with its conserved first and last residue. D genes are given only for firm matches. Size is omitted from some rows. Given values are once, few, many or a class for expanded clones.

abundance | j_gene | d_gene | v_gene | CDR3aa | CDR3nt
few | TRBJ2-5 | . | TRBV29-1 | CSVPTRIGETQYF | TGCAGCGTTCCCACTAGAATAGGCGAGACCCAGTACTTC
. | TRBJ1-6 | . | TRBV5-1 | CASSLIGPDNSPLHF | TGCGCCAGCAGCTTGATCGGACCGGATAATTCACCCCTCCACTTT
many | TRBJ2-1 | TRBD2 | TRBV12-3/TRBV12-4 | CASSSVAGGPLSYNEQFF | TGTGCCAGCAGTTCTGTTGCGGGGGGGCCCTTATCCTACAATGAGCAGTTCTTC
. | TRBJ1-2 | TRBD1 | TRBV24-1 | CATSAGRTGFGYTF | TGTGCCACCAGTGCCGGAAGGACAGGGTTTGGCTACACCTTC
. | TRBJ1-1 | . | TRBV18 | CASSRVVATANTEAFF | TGTGCCAGCTCACGAGTTGTTGCGACAGCAAACACTGAAGCTTTCTTT
. | TRBJ1-2 | . | TRBV20-1 | CSATAGENYYGYTF | TGCAGTGCCACCGCTGGAGAGAATTACTATGGCTACACCTTC
few | TRBJ2-2 | . | TRBV7-9 | CASSLVGGITGELFF | TGTGCCAGCAGCTTAGTGGGCGGAATCACCGGGGAGCTGTTTTTT
many | TRBJ2-3 | TRBD1 | TRBV9 | CASSRQGRADTQYF | TGTGCCAGCAGTAGACAGGGGCGCGCAGATACGCAGTATTTT
few | TRBJ2-3 | TRBD2 | TRBV7-6 | CASSLRGRGDPPDTQYF | TGTGCCAGCAGCTTACGGGGGCGGGGGGACCCCCCCGATACGCAGTATTTT
. | TRBJ2-5 | TRBD1 | TRBV24-1 | CATSDRGQLVPF | TGTGCCACCAGTGACCGGGGACAGTTGGTACCATTC
. | TRBJ1-2 | . | TRBV12-5 | CASGWTANYGYTF | TGTGCTAGTGGTTGGACTGCTAACTATGGCTACACCTTC
. | TRBJ1-2 | TRBD1 | TRBV12-5 | CASGSAGQGRSYGYTF | TGTGCTAGTGGCTCCGCAGGACAGGGAAGGAGCTATGGCTACACCTTC
. | TRBJ2-1 | TRBD2 | TRBV29-1 | CSVPTTSGSPNEQFF | TGCAGCGTTCCTACCACTAGCGGGAGTCCCAATGAGCAGTTCTTC
many | TRBJ2-5 | TRBD1 | TRBV7-9 | CASTRGPGTGAVQETQYF | TGTGCCAGCACCCGGGGACCGGGGACAGGAGCCGTACAAGAGACCCAGTACTTC
. | TRBJ1-1 | TRBD1 | TRBV24-1 | CATSDAGQKNTEAFF | TGTGCCACCAGTGACGCGGGACAGAAGAACACTGAAGCTTTCTTT